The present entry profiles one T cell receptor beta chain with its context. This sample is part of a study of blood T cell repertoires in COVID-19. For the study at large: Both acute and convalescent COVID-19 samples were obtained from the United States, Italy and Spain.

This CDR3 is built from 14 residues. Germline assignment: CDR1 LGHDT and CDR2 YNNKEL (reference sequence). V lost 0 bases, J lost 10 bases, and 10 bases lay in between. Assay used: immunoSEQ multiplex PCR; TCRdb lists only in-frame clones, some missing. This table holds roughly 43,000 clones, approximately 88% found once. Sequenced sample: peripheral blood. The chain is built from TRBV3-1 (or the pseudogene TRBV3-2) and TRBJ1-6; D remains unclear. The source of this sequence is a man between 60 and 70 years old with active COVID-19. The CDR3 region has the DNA TGTGCCAGCAGCCAAGAGGAGGGCGGCTCACCCCTCCACTTT. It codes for CASSQEEGGSPLHF.